The 23 T cell receptor beta chains presented below share a single source sample, sequenced in a study of regulatory T cells in long-lasting Graves disease. The time point: newly diagnosed GD, antithyroid drugs for less than 3 months. Making the TCR library involved RNA that had been extracted from PBMCs. According to the study, TCR beta libraries were built with iRepertoire HTBI primers and CDR3-region Arm-PCR. TCRdb used MiXCR to reprocess the multiplex PCR reads, holding one entry per CDR3 protein. The sample consists of hundreds of thousands of distinct CDR3 sequences, 16% of them appearing once. The sample was also linked to a second study, of T cells in Graves' hyperthyroidism and ophthalmopathy.

Sequenced material: peripheral blood mononuclear cells (PBMCs), taken at new diagnosis, from a patient treated with antithyroid drugs. The receptors originated from a middle-aged man with Graves disease.

This clonotype was found many times. The rearrangement uses TRBV6-1 and TRBJ2-7, with D possibly being TRBD2 (5 bases). V lost 2 bases, J lost 1 base, and 15 bases lay in between. This CDR3 has 16 amino acids. The germline V gene encodes CDR1 MNHNS and CDR2 SASEGT. CDR3 DNA sequence: TGTGCCAGCAGTGAAATAAGGGCAACGGGGTCCTACGAGCAGTACTTC. Its translation is CASSEIRATGSYEQYF.

This clonotype appeared once. This likely came from a read error, as a far larger clone is one base away. J is TRBJ2-4 and V is TRBV5-1; TRBD1 matches 11 bases. The length of the CDR3 is 16 residues. Germline lookup yields CDR1 SGHRS and CDR2 YFSETQ. Trimming took 4 bases from V and 13 from J; bases not matched to a gene: 16. The CDR3 region has the DNA TGCGCCAGCAGCCAACCCGGGACAGGGGGTTTGAATGAGCAGTACTTC. Encoded protein: CASSQPGTGGLNEQYF. Combining the CDR3 with reference TRBV5-1 and TRBJ2-4 gives the whole variable domain KAGVTQTPRYLIKTRGQQVTLSCSPISGHRSVSWYQQTPGQGLQFLFEYFSETQRNKGNFPGRFSGRQFSNSRSEMNVSTLELGDSALYLCASSQPGTGGLNEQYFGAGTRLSVL.

This clonotype was seen ten or more times. The chain recombines TRBV11-2 with TRBJ2-5; D not certain. CDR3 length: 17 residues. Germline CDR1 SGHAT, CDR2 FQNNGV. Trimming stripped 3 bases from V and 5 bases from J, with 22 bases between. The CDR3 region is CASSLEPVFNLRETQYF. CDR3 nucleotide sequence: TGTGCCAGCAGCTTGGAGCCGGTGTTCAATCTCCGGGAGACCCAGTACTTC.

This clonotype was seen at least ten times. This rearrangement joins TRBV20-1 to TRBJ2-5; D gene uncertain. V lost 3 bases, J lost 0 bases, and 5 bases lay in between. The germline V gene has CDR1 DFQATT and CDR2 SNEGSKA (reference sequence). The CDR3 extends over 12 amino acids. The CDR3, as DNA: TGCAGTGCTAGGGGAAACCAAGAGACCCAGTACTTC. Amino acid sequence: CSARGNQETQYF.

This clonotype was picked up a small number of times. This chain uses TRBV28 with TRBJ2-7; TRBD1 matches at 7 bases. Germline lookup yields CDR1 MDHEN and CDR2 SYDVKM. The CDR3 spans 13 residues. V lost 6 bases to trimming and J lost 3 bases; unmatched junction nucleotides: 5. The CDR3 nucleotides are TGTGCCAGCAGGCCGACAGGGATCTACGAGCAGTACTTC. Its protein is CASRPTGIYEQYF.

This clonotype appeared many times. The chain is built from TRBV15 and TRBJ1-1, with D unclear. Trimming took off 5 bases at V and 5 bases at J, with 18 bases between the two ends. CDR1 and CDR2 from the germline V gene are LNHNV and YYDKDF (reference sequence). The CDR3 sequence is 15 residues long. This CDR3 is CATSVTDRLRTEAFF. CDR3 bases: TGTGCCACCAGCGTAACGGACCGATTGAGGACTGAAGCTTTCTTT.

On this clonotype: Since a much larger clone is just one base distant, this may be a read error. This CDR3 is missing its conserved last phenylalanine or tryptophan, likely due to a read error. The V gene is TRBV5-1, the J gene TRBJ2-2; 7 bases match TRBD1. Germline V lookup: CDR1 SGHRS, CDR2 YFSETQ. The CDR3 is 17 residues long. The V and J ends lost 4 bases and 2 bases, in that order; junction bases with no gene match: 11. CDR3 sequence: CASSRLPGTANTGELFL. In DNA, the CDR3 is TGCGCCAGCAGCCGACTTCCCGGGACAGCAAACACCGGGGAGCTGTTTCTT.

The chain employs TRBV5-8 and TRBJ1-4, with TRBD1 matching over 9 bases. CDR3 size: 16 residues. V was clipped by 4 bases and J by 4 bases; unmatched bases: 8. CDR1 SGHTS and CDR2 YDEGEE come from the germline V gene. CDR3 DNA: TGTGCCAGCAGCGGAACGGGGACAGGGTATAATGAAAAACTGTTTTTT. This gives the protein CASSGTGTGYNEKLFF.

In this sample, this clonotype turned up many times. The J gene is TRBJ1-6, the V gene TRBV6-2 or TRBV6-3; D not resolved. The germline V gene encodes CDR1 MNHEY and CDR2 SVGEGT. V shed 5 bases and J shed 5 bases, with 13 bases lying between them. CDR3 length equals 15 residues. In DNA form, the CDR3 reads TGTGCCAGCAGTGATTTCAGGAAGAATAATTCACCCCTCCACTTT. Translating gives CASSDFRKNNSPLHF.

This chain joins TRBV4-3 and TRBJ2-5, with D unclear. V lost 4 bases, J lost 3 bases, and 9 bases lay in between. The CDR3 consists of 13 residues. CDR1 is LGHNA, CDR2 YSLEER, per germline. CDR3 DNA sequence: TGCGCCAGCAGCCGTCAGATCAAAGAGACCCAGTACTTC. Its protein is CASSRQIKETQYF.

This clonotype was recorded many times. The chain uses TRBV4-1 and TRBJ1-1; no reliable D call. CDR1 is MGHRA, CDR2 YSYEKL, per germline. The CDR3 runs to 16 residues. The germline V and J ends were trimmed by 1 base and 2 bases, with 14 bases remaining between them. The CDR3 region has the DNA TGCGCCAGCAGCCAAGTCCTCCAGGCTACTAACACTGAAGCTTTCTTT. It translates to CASSQVLQATNTEAFF.

A remark on this clonotype: A read error is likely here: a far larger clone is one base away. The chain employs TRBV6-1 and TRBJ2-6; 10 bases line up with TRBD2. CDR1 is MNHNS and CDR2 is SASEGT in the germline V gene. The CDR3 runs to 17 residues. The CDR3 loop reads CASSPSGGYSGASVLTF. CDR3 bases: TGTGCCAGCAGCCCTAGCGGGGGTTACTCTGGGGCCAGCGTCCTGACTTTC.

The chain employs TRBV5-6 and TRBJ2-2; TRBD1 might be the D (5 bases). The length of the CDR3 is 14 residues. In germline, CDR1 is SGHDT, CDR2 YYEEEE. The ends were cut back, 2 bases at V and 3 bases at J, with 8 bases in the middle. CDR3 in DNA: TGTGCCAGCAGCTTCATCAGGGACACCGGGGAGCTGTTTTTT. It translates to CASSFIRDTGELFF.

This clonotype was found many times. The V call is TRBV5-1, the J call TRBJ2-3, with 8 bases fitting TRBD1. The germline V gene has CDR1 SGHRS and CDR2 YFSETQ. The V and J ends lost 4 bases and 4 bases, in that order; junction bases with no gene match: 5. The length of the CDR3 is 14 residues. CDR3 DNA sequence: TGCGCCAGCAGCGATGACAGGGGCGCAGATACGCAGTATTTT. Translating gives CASSDDRGADTQYF.

The table lists this clonotype with many counts. This chain uses TRBV30 with TRBJ2-7; the D call may be TRBD1 or TRBD2 (6 bases each). The CDR3 totals 14 residues. In germline, CDR1 is GTSNPN, CDR2 SVGIG (reference sequence). Deletions cut 1 base from V and 5 bases from J, with 15 bases between. The CDR3 spells CAWSGPQGGDEQYF. CDR3 nucleotide sequence: TGTGCCTGGAGTGGCCCACAGGGAGGAGACGAGCAGTACTTC.

This clonotype was seen repeatedly, ten times or more. The chain carries TRBV29-1 and TRBJ1-1; possibly TRBD1 for D (6 bases). The CDR3 runs to 13 residues. The V end was cut by 3 bases, the J end by 7 bases, with 15 bases between. Germline V gene data show CDR1 as SQVTM and CDR2 as ANQGSEA. Here the CDR3 DNA reads TGCAGCGTTGAGGGTGGACAGCAATATGAAGCTTTCTTT. Translation: CSVEGGQQYEAFF.

This clonotype showed up many times. This rearrangement joins TRBV12-3 or TRBV12-4 to TRBJ1-2, with D unclear. This CDR3 has 12 residues. The germline V and J ends were trimmed by 6 bases and 3 bases, with 8 bases remaining between them. CDR3 residues: CASSRTDYGYTF. The CDR3, as DNA: TGTGCCAGCAGCCGGACGGACTATGGCTACACCTTC.

This clonotype was counted at least ten times. This sequence joins TRBV4-1 and TRBJ1-1; tentatively, D is TRBD1 (6 bases). Germline CDR1 MGHRA, CDR2 YSYEKL. The CDR3 is 15 amino acids. V lost 3 bases and J 2 bases, leaving 13 bases between the germline ends. CDR3 loop: CASSQTGTINTEAFF. The CDR3 bases are TGCGCCAGCAGCCAGACCGGGACAATCAACACTGAAGCTTTCTTT.

The chain links TRBV5-5 to TRBJ1-2; no firm D call. Germline lookup yields CDR1 SGHKS and CDR2 YYEKEE (reference sequence). This CDR3 spans 16 amino acids. V was shortened by 2 bases and J by 4 bases, with 18 bases between the two germline ends. The CDR3 DNA is TGTGCCAGCAGCTTAGGTTCAGGTTTTGGAGTCTATGGCTACACCTTC. This gives the protein CASSLGSGFGVYGYTF.

This clonotype was observed a handful of times. This may arise from a read error, as a much more abundant clone is one base away. This sequence joins TRBV2 and TRBJ1-4; D gene ambiguous. The germline V gene encodes CDR1 SNHLY and CDR2 FYNNEI. V lost 0 bases and J lost 13, with 12 bases in between. The CDR3 is made up of 13 amino acids. The CDR3 coding sequence is TGTGCCAGCAGTGAAGCGTCAGTAGGGAGACTGTTTTTT. It specifies CASSEASVGRLFF.

This clonotype was seen repeatedly, ten times or more. The V and J genes are TRBV3-1 and TRBJ2-3; TRBD2 is a possible D gene (5 bases). Germline V gives CDR1 LGHDT, CDR2 YNNKEL (reference sequence). The V end lost 1 base, the J end lost 0 bases, and 11 bases lay between the germline ends. The CDR3 spans 16 residues. DNA of the CDR3: TGTGCCAGCAGCCAAGTTCACCAGCGGAGCACAGATACGCAGTATTTT. Amino acid sequence: CASSQVHQRSTDTQYF.

The V and J genes are TRBV11-2 and TRBJ2-5; D is uncertain. Germline CDR1 SGHAT, CDR2 FQNNGV. V lost 5 bases and J lost 5, with 6 bases in between. The CDR3 is made up of 11 amino acids. The DNA of the CDR3 is TGTGCCAGCAGCAAGGAGGAGACCCAGTACTTC. Its protein product is CASSKEETQYF.

The V gene is TRBV10-3, the J gene TRBJ1-5; 10 positions match TRBD1. The CDR3 is made up of 17 amino acids. Germline V CDR1 and CDR2: ENHRY, SYGVKD. Trimming took 2 bases from V and 4 from J; bases not matched to a gene: 8. The CDR3 nucleotides read TGTGCCATCAGTGAGAGGGGATCGGGACAGGGGAATCAGCCCCAGCATTTT. Translating it yields CAISERGSGQGNQPQHF.